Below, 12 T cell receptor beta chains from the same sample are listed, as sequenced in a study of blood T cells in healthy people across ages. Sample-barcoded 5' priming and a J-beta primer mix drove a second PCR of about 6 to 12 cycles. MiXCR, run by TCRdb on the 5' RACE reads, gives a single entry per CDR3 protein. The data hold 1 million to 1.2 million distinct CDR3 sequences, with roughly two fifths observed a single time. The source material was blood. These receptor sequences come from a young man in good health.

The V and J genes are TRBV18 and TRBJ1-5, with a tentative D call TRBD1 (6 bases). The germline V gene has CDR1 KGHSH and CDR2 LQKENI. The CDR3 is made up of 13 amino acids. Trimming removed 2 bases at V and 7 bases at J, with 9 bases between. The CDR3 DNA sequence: TGTGCCAGCTCACCAGGACAGAAGCAGCCCCAGCATTTT. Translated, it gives CASSPGQKQPQHF.

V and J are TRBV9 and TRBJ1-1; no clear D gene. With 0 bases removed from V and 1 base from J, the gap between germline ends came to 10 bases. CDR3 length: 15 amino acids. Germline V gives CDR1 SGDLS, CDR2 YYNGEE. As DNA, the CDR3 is TGTGCCAGCAGCGTAGGTTGGGCCGGGAACACTGAAGCTTTCTTT. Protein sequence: CASSVGWAGNTEAFF. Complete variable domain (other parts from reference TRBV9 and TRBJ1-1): DSGVTQTPKHLITATGQRVTLRCSPRSGDLSVYWYQQSLDQGLQFLIQYYNGEERAKGNILERFSAQQFPDLHSELNLSSLELGDSALYFCASSVGWAGNTEAFFGQGTRLTVV.

The DNA of the CDR3 is TGTGCCAGCTCCGGCACGTCACTGGGATACAATGAGCAGTACTTC. Protein: CASSGTSLGYNEQYF. The V gene is TRBV19, the J gene TRBJ2-7; D ambiguous. CDR1 is LNHDA and CDR2 is SQIVND in the germline V gene (reference sequence). Trimming stripped 9 bases from V and 7 bases from J, with 25 bases between. The CDR3 covers 15 residues.

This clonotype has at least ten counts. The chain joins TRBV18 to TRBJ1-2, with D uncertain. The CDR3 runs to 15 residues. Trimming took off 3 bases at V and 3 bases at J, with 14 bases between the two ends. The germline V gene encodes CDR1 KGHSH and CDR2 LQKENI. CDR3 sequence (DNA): TGTGCCAGCTCACCCTCGGGATCTTTTGACTATGGCTACACCTTC. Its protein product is CASSPSGSFDYGYTF.

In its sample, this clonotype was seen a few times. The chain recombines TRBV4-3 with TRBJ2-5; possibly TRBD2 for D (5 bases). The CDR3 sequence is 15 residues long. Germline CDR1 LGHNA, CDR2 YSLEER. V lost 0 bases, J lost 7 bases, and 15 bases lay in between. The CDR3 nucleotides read TGCGCCAGCAGCCAAGATTCGGGGTCAGAACGGACCCAGTACTTC. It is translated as CASSQDSGSERTQYF.

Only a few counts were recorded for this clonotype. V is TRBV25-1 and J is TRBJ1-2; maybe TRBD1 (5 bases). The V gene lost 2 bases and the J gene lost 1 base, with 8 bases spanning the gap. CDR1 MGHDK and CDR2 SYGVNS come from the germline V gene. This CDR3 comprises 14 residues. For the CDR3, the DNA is TGTGCCAGCAGTGAACCAGGGAGTAACTATGGCTACACCTTC. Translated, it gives CASSEPGSNYGYTF.

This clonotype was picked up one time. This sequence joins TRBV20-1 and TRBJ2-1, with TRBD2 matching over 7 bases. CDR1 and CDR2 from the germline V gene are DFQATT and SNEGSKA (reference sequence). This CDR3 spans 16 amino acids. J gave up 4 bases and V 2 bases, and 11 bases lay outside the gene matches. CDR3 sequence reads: CSARLMISGVYNEQFF. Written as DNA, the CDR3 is TGCAGTGCTAGATTAATGATAAGCGGGGTGTACAATGAGCAGTTCTTC.

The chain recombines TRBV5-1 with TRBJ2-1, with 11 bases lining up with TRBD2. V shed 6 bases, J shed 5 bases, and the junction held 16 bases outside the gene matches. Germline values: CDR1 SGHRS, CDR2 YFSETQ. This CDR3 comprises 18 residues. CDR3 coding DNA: TGCGCCAGCACTTCTCTCGTCCAGATTAGCGGGAGGGACAATGAGCAGTTCTTC. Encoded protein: CASTSLVQISGRDNEQFF.

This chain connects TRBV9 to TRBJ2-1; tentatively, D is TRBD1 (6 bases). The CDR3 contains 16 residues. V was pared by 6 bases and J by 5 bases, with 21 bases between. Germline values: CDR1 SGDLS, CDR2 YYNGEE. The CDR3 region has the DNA TGTGCCAGCAACGTTGGTGGGGGCCTAAAGAACAATGAGCAGTTCTTC. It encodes CASNVGGGLKNNEQFF.

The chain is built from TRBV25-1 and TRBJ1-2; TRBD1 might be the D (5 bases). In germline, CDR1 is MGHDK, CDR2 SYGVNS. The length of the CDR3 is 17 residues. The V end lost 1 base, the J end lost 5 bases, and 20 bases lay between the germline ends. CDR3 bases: TGTGCCAGCAGTGAATCCCCGGGACCGAAGGGCCTTTATGGCTACACCTTC. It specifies CASSESPGPKGLYGYTF.

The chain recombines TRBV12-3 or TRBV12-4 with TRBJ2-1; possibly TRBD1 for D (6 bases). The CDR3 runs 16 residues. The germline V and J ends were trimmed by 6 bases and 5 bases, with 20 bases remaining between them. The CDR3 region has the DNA TGTGCCAGCAGACGCCTCCAGGGGATTAGGGACAATGAGCAGTTCTTC. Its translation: CASRRLQGIRDNEQFF.

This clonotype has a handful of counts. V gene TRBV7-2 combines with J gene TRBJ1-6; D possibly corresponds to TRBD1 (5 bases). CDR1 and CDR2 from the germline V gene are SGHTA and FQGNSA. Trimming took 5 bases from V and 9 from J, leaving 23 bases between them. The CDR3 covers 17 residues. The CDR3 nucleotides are TGTGCCAGCAGCCAGGGATTGAACACCGTGGGGGGTTCACCCCTCCACTTT. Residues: CASSQGLNTVGGSPLHF. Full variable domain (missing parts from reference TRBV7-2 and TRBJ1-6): GAGVSQSPSNKVTEKGKDVELRCDPISGHTALYWYRQSLGQGLEFLIYFQGNSAPDKSGLPSDRFSAERTGGSVSTLTIQRTQQEDSAVYLCASSQGLNTVGGSPLHFGNGTRLTVT.